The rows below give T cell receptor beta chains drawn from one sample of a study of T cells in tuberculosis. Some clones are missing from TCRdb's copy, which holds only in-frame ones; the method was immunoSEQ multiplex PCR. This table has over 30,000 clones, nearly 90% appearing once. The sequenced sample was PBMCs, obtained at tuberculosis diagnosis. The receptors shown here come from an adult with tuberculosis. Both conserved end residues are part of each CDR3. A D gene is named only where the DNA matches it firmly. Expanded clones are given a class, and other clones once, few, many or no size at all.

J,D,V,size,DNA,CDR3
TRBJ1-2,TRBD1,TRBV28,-,TGTGCCAGCAGTTTTTCATGGGGGACAGGGGTACTGATGGCTAGGGGCTACACCTTC,CASSFSWGTGVLMARGYTF
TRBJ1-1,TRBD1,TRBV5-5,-,TGTGCCAGCAGCCCGAGGACAGGGGTGAACACTGAAGCTTTCTTT,CASSPRTGVNTEAFF
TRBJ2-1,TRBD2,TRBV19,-,TGTGCCAGTAGTATAGATTCGGAACTAGCGACTTACAATGAGCAGTTCTTC,CASSIDSELATYNEQFF
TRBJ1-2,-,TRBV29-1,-,TGCAGCGTCGCAGGGGCTAGCTATGGCTACACCTTC,CSVAGASYGYTF
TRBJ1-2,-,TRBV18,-,TGTGCCAGCTCACCATTGGACACCATGAACTATGGCTACACCTTC,CASSPLDTMNYGYTF
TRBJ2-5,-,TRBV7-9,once,TGTGCCAGTTCTAGAATGCAAGAGACCCAGTACTTC,CASSRMQETQYF
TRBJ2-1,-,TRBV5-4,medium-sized,TGTGCCAGCAGCTGGGGGGATGAGCAGTTCTTC,CASSWGDEQFF
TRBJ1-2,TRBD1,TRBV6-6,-,TGTGCCAGCAGGACAGGGGACGGCTATGGCTACACCTTC,CASRTGDGYGYTF
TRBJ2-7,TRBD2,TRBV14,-,TGTGCCAGCAGCCGCCAACTAGCGGCCTACTACGAGCAGTACTTC,CASSRQLAAYYEQYF
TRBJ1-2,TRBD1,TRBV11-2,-,TGTGCCAGCAGCTTCCGGACAGGGCGCTATGGCTACACCTTC,CASSFRTGRYGYTF
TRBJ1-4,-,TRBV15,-,TGTGCCACCAGCAGAGCGAGTGTTAATGAAAAACTGTTTTTT,CATSRASVNEKLFF
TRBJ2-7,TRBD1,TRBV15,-,TGTGCCACCAGCAGACCGGGACAGGGGGTCCACGAGCAGTACTTC,CATSRPGQGVHEQYF
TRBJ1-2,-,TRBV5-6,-,TGTGCCAGCAGCCCAGGACAGTCCTATGGCTACACCTTC,CASSPGQSYGYTF
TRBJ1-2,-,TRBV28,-,TGTGCCAGCACCCCACGCAGGGCGTATGGCTACACCTTC,CASTPRRAYGYTF
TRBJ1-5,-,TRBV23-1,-,TGCGCCAGCAGTCAGAAGGGAGGGAATAGCAATCAGCCCCAGCATTTT,CASSQKGGNSNQPQHF